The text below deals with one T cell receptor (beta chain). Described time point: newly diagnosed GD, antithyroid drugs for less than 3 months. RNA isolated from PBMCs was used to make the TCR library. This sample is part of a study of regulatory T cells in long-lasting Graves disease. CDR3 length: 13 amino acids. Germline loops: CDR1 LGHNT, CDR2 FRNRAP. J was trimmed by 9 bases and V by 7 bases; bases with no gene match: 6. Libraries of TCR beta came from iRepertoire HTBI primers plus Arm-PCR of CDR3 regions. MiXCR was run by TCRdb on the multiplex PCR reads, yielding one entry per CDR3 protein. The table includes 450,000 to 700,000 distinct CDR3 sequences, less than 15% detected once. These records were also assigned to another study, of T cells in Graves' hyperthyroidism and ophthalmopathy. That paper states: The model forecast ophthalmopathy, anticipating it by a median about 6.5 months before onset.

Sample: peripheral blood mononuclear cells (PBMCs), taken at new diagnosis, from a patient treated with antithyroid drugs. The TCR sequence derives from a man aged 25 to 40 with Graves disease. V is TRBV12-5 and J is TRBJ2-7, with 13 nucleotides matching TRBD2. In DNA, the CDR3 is TGTGCTAGTGCCCGGACTAGCGGGAGCGGGCAGTACTTC. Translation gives CASARTSGSGQYF.